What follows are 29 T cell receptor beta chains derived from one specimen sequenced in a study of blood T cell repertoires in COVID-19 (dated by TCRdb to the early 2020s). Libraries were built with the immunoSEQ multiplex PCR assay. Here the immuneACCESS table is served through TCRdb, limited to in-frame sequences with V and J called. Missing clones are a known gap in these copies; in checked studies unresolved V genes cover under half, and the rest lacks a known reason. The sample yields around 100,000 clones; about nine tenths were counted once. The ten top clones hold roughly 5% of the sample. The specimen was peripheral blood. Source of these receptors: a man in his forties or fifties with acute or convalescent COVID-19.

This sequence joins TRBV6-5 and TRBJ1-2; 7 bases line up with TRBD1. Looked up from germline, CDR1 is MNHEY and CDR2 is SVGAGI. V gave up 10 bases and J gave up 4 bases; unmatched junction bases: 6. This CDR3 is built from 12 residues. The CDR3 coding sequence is TGTGCCACCCAGACAGGGAGCTATGGCTACACCTTC. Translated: CATQTGSYGYTF.

CDR3 sequence: CASSYSSHSPGTQYF. The CDR3, as DNA: TGTGCCAGCAGTTACTCGTCTCATAGTCCCGGGACCCAGTACTTC. J is TRBJ2-5 and V is TRBV6-2 or TRBV6-3; D uncertain. Germline CDR1 MNHEY, CDR2 SVGEGT. Trimming took off 0 bases at V and 7 bases at J, with 15 bases between the two ends. The CDR3 runs to 15 residues.

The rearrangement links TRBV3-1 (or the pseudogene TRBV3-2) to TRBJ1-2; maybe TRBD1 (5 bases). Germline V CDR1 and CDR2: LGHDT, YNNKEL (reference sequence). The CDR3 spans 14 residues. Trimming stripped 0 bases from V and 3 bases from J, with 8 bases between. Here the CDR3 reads CASSQDREDYGYTF. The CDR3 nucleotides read TGTGCCAGCAGCCAAGACAGGGAGGACTATGGCTACACCTTC.

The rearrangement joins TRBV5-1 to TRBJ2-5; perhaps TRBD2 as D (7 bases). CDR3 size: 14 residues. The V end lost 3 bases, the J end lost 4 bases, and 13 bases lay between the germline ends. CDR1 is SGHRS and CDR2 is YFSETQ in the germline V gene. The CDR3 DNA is TGCGCCAGCAGCTACGAGGGGGGGAGAGAGACCCAGTACTTC. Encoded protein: CASSYEGGRETQYF.

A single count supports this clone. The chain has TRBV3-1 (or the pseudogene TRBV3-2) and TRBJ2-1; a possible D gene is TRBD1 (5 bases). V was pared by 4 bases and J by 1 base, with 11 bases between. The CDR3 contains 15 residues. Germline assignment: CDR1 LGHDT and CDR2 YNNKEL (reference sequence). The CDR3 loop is CASSLYSGSYNEQFF. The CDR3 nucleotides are TGTGCCAGCAGCCTTTATTCAGGGTCCTACAATGAGCAGTTCTTC.

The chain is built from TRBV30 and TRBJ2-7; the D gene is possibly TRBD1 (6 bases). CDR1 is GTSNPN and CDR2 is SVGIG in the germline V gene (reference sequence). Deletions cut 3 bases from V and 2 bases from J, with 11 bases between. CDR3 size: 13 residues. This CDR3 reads CAWSRDMAYEQYF. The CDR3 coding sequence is TGTGCCTGGAGCCGGGACATGGCCTACGAGCAGTACTTC.

The CDR3 DNA follows: TGCGCCAGCAGCGGGGGACTAGCGGGAGGGATCTCCTACGAGCAGTACTTC. Protein product: CASSGGLAGGISYEQYF. This sequence joins TRBV5-1 and TRBJ2-7; 16 nucleotides match TRBD2. The length of the CDR3 is 17 residues. The junction had 4 bases not matched to a gene; V was cut back by 4 bases and J by 0 bases. Germline-derived CDR1 and CDR2 are SGHRS and YFSETQ.

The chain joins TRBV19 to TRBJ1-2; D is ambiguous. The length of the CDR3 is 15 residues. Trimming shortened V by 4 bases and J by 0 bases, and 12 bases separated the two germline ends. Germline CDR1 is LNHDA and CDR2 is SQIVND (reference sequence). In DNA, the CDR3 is TGTGCCAGTAGTAGCAGGAATTCAGCTAACTATGGCTACACCTTC. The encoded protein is CASSSRNSANYGYTF. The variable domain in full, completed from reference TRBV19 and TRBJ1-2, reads DGGITQSPKYLFRKEGQNVTLSCEQNLNHDAMYWYRQDPGQGLRLIYYSQIVNDFQKGDIAEGYSVSREKKESFPLTVTSAQKNPTAFYLCASSSRNSANYGYTFGSGTRLTVV.

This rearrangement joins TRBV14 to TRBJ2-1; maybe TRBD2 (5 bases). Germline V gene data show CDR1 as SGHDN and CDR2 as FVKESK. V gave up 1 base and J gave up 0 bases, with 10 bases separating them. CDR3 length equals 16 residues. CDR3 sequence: CASSQGWRASYNEQFF. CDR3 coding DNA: TGTGCCAGCAGCCAAGGTTGGCGGGCCTCCTACAATGAGCAGTTCTTC.

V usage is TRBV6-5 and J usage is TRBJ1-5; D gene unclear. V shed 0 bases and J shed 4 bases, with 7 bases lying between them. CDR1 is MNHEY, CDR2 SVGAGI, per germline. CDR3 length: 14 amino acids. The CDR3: CASSYSGRNQPQHF. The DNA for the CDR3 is TGTGCCAGCAGTTACTCGGGGAGGAATCAGCCCCAGCATTTT.

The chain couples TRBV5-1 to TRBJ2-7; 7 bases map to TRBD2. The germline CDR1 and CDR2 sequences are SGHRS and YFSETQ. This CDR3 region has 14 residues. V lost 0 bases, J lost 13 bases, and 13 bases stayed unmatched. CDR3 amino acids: CASSLALQGGSKYF. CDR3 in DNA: TGCGCCAGCAGCTTGGCCCTTCAGGGCGGGAGTAAATACTTC.

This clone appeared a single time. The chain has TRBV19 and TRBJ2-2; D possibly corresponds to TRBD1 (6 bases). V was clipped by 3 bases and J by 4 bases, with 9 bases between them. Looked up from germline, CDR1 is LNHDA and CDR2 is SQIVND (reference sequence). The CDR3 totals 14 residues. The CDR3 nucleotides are TGTGCCAGTAGTATCTCCAGGGGCACCGGGGAGCTGTTTTTT. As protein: CASSISRGTGELFF.

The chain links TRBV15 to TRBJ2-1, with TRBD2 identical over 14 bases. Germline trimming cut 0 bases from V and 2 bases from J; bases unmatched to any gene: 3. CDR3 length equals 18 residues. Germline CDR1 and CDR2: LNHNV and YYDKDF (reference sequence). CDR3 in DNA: TGTGCCACCAGCAGAGAGGGACTAGCGGGAGTAACCTACAATGAGCAGTTCTTC. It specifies CATSREGLAGVTYNEQFF.

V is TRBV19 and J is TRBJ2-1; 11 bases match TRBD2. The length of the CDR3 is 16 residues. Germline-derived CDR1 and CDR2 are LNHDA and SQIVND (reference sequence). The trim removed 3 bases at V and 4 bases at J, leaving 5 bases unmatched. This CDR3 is CASSMTGLAEYNEQFF. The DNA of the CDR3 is TGTGCCAGTAGTATGACGGGACTAGCGGAATACAATGAGCAGTTCTTC.

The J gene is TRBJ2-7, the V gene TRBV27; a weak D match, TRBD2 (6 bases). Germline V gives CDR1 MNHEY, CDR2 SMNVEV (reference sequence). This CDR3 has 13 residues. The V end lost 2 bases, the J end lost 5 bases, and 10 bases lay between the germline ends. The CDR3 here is CASSLRGKHEQYF. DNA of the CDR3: TGTGCCAGCAGTTTACGGGGGAAACACGAGCAGTACTTC.

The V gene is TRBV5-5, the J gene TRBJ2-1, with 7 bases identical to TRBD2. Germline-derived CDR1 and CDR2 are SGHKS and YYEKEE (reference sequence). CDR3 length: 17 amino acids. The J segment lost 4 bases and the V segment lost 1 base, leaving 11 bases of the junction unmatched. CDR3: CASSLFGLADGYNEQFF. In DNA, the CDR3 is TGTGCCAGCAGCTTGTTCGGCCTAGCGGATGGTTACAATGAGCAGTTCTTC.

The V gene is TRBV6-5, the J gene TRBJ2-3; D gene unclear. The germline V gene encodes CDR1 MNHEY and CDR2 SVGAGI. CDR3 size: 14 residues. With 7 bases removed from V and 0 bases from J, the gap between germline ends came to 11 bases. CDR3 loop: CASTRSPSTDTQYF. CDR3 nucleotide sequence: TGTGCCAGCACTCGGAGCCCTAGCACAGATACGCAGTATTTT.

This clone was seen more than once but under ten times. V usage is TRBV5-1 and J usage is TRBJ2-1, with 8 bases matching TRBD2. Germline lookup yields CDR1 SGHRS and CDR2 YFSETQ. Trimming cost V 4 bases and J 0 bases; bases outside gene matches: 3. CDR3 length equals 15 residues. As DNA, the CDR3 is TGCGCCAGCAGCCAAAGCGGGAGCTCCTACAATGAGCAGTTCTTC. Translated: CASSQSGSSYNEQFF.

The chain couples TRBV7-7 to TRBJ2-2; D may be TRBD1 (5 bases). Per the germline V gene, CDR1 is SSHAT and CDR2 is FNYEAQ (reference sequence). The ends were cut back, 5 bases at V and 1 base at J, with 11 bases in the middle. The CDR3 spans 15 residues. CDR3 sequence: CASSEGVGNTGELFF. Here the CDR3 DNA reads TGTGCCAGCAGCGAAGGGGTCGGGAACACCGGGGAGCTGTTTTTT.

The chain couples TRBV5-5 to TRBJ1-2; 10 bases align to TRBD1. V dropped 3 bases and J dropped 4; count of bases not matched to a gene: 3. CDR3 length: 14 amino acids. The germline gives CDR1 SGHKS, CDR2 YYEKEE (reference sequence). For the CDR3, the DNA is TGTGCCAGCAGCTCCCGGGACAGGGGCTATGGCTACACCTTC. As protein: CASSSRDRGYGYTF. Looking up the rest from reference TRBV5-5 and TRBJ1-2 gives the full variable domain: DAGVTQSPTHLIKTRGQQVTLRCSPISGHKSVSWYQQVLGQGPQFIFQYYEKEERGRGNFPDRFSARQFPNYSSELNVNALLLGDSALYLCASSSRDRGYGYTFGSGTRLTVV.

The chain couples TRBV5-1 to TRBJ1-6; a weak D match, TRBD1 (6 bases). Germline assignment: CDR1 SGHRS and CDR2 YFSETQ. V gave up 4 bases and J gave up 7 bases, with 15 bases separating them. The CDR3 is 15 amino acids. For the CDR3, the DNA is TGCGCCAGCAGCCCTATCCAGGGGTCGAATTCACCCCTCCACTTT. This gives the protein CASSPIQGSNSPLHF.

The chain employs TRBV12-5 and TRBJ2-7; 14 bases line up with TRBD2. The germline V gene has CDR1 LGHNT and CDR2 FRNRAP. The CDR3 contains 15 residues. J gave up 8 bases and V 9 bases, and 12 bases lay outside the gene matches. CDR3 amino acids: CASNPGTSGRKQQYF. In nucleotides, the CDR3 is TGTGCTAGCAATCCCGGGACTAGCGGGAGAAAGCAGCAGTACTTC.

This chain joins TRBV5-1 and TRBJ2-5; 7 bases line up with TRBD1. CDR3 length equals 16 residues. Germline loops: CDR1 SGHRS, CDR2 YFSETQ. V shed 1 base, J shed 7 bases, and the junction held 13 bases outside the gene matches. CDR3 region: CASSLFFGQEDGTQYF. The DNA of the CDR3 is TGCGCCAGCAGCTTGTTTTTCGGACAGGAGGACGGGACCCAGTACTTC. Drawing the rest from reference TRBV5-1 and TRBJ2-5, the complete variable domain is KAGVTQTPRYLIKTRGQQVTLSCSPISGHRSVSWYQQTPGQGLQFLFEYFSETQRNKGNFPGRFSGRQFSNSRSEMNVSTLELGDSALYLCASSLFFGQEDGTQYFGPGTRLLVL.

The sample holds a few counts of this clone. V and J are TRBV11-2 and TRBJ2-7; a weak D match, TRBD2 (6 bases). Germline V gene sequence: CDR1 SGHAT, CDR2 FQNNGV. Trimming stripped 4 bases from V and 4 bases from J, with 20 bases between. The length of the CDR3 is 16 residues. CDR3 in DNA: TGTGCCAGCAGCTCCAAGGGACGTCTAGCGTGGTACGAGCAGTACTTC. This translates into CASSSKGRLAWYEQYF.

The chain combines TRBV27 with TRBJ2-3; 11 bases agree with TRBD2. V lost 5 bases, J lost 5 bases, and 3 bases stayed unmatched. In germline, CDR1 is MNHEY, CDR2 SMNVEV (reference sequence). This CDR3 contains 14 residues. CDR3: CASSIGLAGDTQYF. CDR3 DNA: TGTGCCAGCAGTATTGGACTAGCGGGAGATACGCAGTATTTT.

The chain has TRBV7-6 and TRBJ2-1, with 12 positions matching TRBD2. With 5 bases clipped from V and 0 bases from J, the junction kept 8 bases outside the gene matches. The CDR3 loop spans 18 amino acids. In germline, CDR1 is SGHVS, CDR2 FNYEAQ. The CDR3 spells CASSRTSGTPISYNEQFF. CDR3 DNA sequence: TGTGCCAGCAGCCGGACTAGCGGGACCCCTATCTCCTACAATGAGCAGTTCTTC.

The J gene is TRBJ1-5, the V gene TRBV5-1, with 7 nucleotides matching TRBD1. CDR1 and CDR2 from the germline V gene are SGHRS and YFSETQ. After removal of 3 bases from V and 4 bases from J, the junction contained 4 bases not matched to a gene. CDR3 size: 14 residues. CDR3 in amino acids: CASSWGQQNQPQHF. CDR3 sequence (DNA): TGCGCCAGCAGCTGGGGACAGCAAAATCAGCCCCAGCATTTT.

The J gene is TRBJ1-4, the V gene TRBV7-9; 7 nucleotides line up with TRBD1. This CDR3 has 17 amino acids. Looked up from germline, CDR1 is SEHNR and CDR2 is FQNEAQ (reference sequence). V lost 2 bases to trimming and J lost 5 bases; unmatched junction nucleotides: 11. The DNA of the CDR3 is TGTGCCAGCAGCTTAATTCCCGCGACAGGGCGGAATGAAAAACTGTTTTTT. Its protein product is CASSLIPATGRNEKLFF.

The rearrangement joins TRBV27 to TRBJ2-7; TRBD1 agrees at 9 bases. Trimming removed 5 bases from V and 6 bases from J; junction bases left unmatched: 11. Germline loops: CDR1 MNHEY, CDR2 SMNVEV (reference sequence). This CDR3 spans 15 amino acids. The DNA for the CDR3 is TGTGCCAGCAGTCCCTTGACAGGGGGGGCGGGCGAGCAGTACTTC. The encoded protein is CASSPLTGGAGEQYF.